This T cell receptor beta chain was sequenced during a study of cytomegalovirus exposure and HLA in healthy donors (dated 2017 in TCRdb). Concerning the study at large: In an earlier analysis of under 750 of the donors, 276 Gb of sequence data and approximately 100 million unique TCR beta sequences from roughly 200 million T cells were reported. An early release covering approximately 600 HLA-typed donors comprised approximately 290 gigabases of sequencing data and tens of millions of unique TCR sequences. The genetic ancestry cluster associated with self-reported Caucasian donors included roughly 84% of the roughly 400 genotyped donors. The study aimed to test whether signatures of past pathogen exposure could be identified by cataloging public T cell receptors. The study profiled the T cell repertoires of 666 subjects by immunosequencing and related them to cytomegalovirus serostatus. Besides the first cohort of approximately 710 subjects, a separate validation cohort made up of around 120 different subjects was used. To predict cytomegalovirus infection status, the study combined high-throughput TCR immunosequencing, statistical association of individual TCRs with disease status, and machine learning. A later analysis re-analyzed previously published TCR beta repertoires from approximately 700 donors and added high-resolution HLA genotyping to study TCR occurrence patterns. Rather than drawing on any new phenotypic data, the later analysis identified candidate immune exposures from TCR beta sequences and the way those sequences occurred across donors. An earlier analysis of some 500 of the donors applied high-throughput TCR beta sequencing to assess whether each TCR beta V gene segment acted as functional or pseudogenic. Donor age, sex, ethnicity and CMV serostatus were compiled alongside the repertoire data. A later genetic analysis used genome-wide SNP genotypes for about 65% of the roughly 670 donors, treating that subset as a discovery cohort. All discovery cohort repertoires had been generated using a single sequencing platform. HLA typing covered class I and class II loci at four-digit resolution. Typing coverage differed by locus: A, B, C, DRB1 and DQB1 were typed in about 620-640 donors, DQA1 in 522, DPA1 in some 600, and DPB1 in 400 to 490. Roughly 5 DR-DQ haplotypes were handled as single units for association and clustering, since linkage in the cohort was strong. Among approximately 370 genotyped donors of the cohort, an average of roughly 230,000 unique TCR beta nucleotide sequences was sequenced per donor, of which about 20% were non-productive.

Notes on this clone: The clone's antigen remains unknown. No base quality information exists; no much larger clone differs at one position.

The cohort was made up of roughly 670 healthy bone marrow donors. Cohort members were all nominally healthy when sampled, although unrecorded immune exposures were likely present. The donor was CMV seronegative and was included in the group of several hundred seronegative cohort members. A peripheral blood sample was collected from each donor, and TCR beta sequencing was performed on peripheral blood mononuclear cells. Genomic DNA was extracted from the blood cell samples with the Qiagen DNeasy Blood Extraction Kit. What the authors observed across the whole study: The 87-base-pair reads could not distinguish some IMGT-functional V segments, including TRBV6-2 and TRBV6-3, so those segments were excluded. Cytomegalovirus status was reported to be diagnosed by the classifier with high specificity and sensitivity in both the original and validation cohorts. Only TCR beta chains were sequenced in this cohort, and the absence of alpha or paired-chain data limited detectable features. A later genetic analysis associated a missense DCLRE1C variant with V-gene and J-gene trimming of TCR beta chains, and an independent cohort replicated the association. Linkage disequilibrium might explain the correlated functional status among segregating V segments, but an unknown experimental factor could not be ruled out. Because some donors lacked HLA typing at each locus, the association tests relied only on the typed subset. CMV serostatus was the only immune exposure information available for the cohort. The sequencing pipeline was judged likely to have produced a cluster of highly shared sequence variants as a technical artifact. Specific HLA alleles were associated with more than 15,000 TCR beta sequences at a false discovery rate of 0.05 in a later analysis. A later analysis found that most CMV-associated TCR beta chains appeared HLA-restricted, with HLA associations seemingly driven largely by CMV exposure. In a later analysis, several top co-occurrence clusters were reported to appear linked to parvovirus B19, influenza, CMV and Epstein-Barr virus. According to the authors, the approach could potentially be generalized to other disease states and immunological phenotypes. In a later genetic analysis, fewer N-insertions in productive TCRs were reported among donors in an Asian-associated ancestry cluster than the roughly 700-donor mean. The earlier analysis of 450 to 700 of the donors excluded around 17 rarely observed V segments, including chromosome 9 orphons, because counts were too low. A few of the identified cytomegalovirus-associated TCR beta chains were confirmed in vitro to be specific for cytomegalovirus antigens. In a later analysis, the rate of TCR association differed among HLA loci, with DRB1 alleles having the most associated TCRs and HLA-C alleles having the fewest. Assigning TCR associations to individual alleles was difficult when HLA alleles, especially DR and DQ, strongly co-occurred. Compared with equally common non-associated chains, HLA-associated TCR beta chains in a later analysis were more clonally expanded and had lower generation probabilities. A total of fewer than 200 TCR beta chains were listed by the study as associated with cytomegalovirus. Across donors, most TCR sequences were observed very rarely, whereas some public TCRs were present in many individuals. An earlier analysis of 587 of the donors showed that most TCR beta V segments appeared in productive rearrangements either about 87% or about 30% of the time, which broadly matched IMGT annotations. A further reported finding was that TCR beta sequences accurately predicted the HLA-A and HLA-B alleles for most subjects in the first cohort. The presence/absence analyses assumed that sequencing depth was roughly uniform across donors, and that assumption may not be true.

The library was produced with the immunoSEQ multiplex PCR assay. For the multiplex PCR, a mixture combining 60 forward primers for TCR Vbeta segments and 13 reverse primers for TCR Jbeta segments was used. Amplification of the CDR3 region of rearranged TCR beta genes was performed with a multiplex PCR assay on genomic DNA. Amplified TCR beta libraries were sequenced as 87-base-pair reads on the Illumina HiSeq System. The study's own analysis went as follows. A later analysis counted some 80 million unique TCR beta chains across the 666 repertoires, and some 12 million of these chains were shared by at least two donors. A nearest-neighbor algorithm error-corrected the raw reads and collapsed the reads into unique sequences, merging closely related sequences to remove PCR and sequencing errors. CDR3 sequences were aligned to IMGT reference sequences to assign V, D and J gene segments. For a sequence to be retained, at least a six-nucleotide match to both a V gene segment and a J gene segment was required. A rearrangement counted as productive if the CDR3 had no stop codons and remained in frame with V and J, and every other rearrangement counted as non-productive. CDR3 was defined by IMGT convention, running from the second conserved V-encoded cysteine to the conserved J-encoded phenylalanine. The earlier analysis of a few hundred of the donors excluded any sequence lacking an unambiguous match to a single V gene segment. An earlier analysis of 587 of the donors classified V segments as functional when productive rearrangements were above 56.7% and as segregating when the standard deviation between donors was above 5%. A statistical classification framework was developed to diagnose cytomegalovirus status using the catalog of TCR beta chain sequences. In a later analysis, V and J genes were assigned by comparing TCR nucleotide sequences against IMGT/GENE-DB human TR gene sequences. A later analysis assigned CDR3 sequences and most-parsimonious VDJ recombination scenarios with the TCRdist pipeline. In a later analysis, every TCR beta chain was defined by the combination of its CDR3 amino acid sequence and its V-gene family, and reads without a unique V-gene family were dropped. In a later analysis, fewer than 650 highly shared, low-generation-probability nucleotide sequences were removed to address suspected cross-contamination and a sequencing artifact. In a later analysis, a clonal expansion index was calculated for each public chain from normalized within-repertoire ranks of inferred template counts. In a later analysis, generation probabilities were computed using a VDJ recombination model fitted to out-of-frame rearrangements, and the results were checked against IGoR. Hypergeometric tests were used in a later analysis to score TCR-TCR, TCR-HLA and TCR-CMV co-occurrence, with a repertoire-size bias correction applied to the TCR pairs. A later analysis estimated false discovery rates by permuting HLA or CMV assignments 20 times. In a later analysis, co-occurring TCRs were grouped using DBSCAN, with TCRdist sequence similarity added in when clustering inside HLA-allele-positive subsets. Repertoires with fewer than 30,000 or more than 120,000 public chains, plus five repertoires with anomalous nucleotide sharing, were excluded from co-occurrence clustering. TCRdb mirrors the immuneACCESS table, restricted to in-frame sequences. Some clones are absent from its copies; in checked studies, under half trace to an unresolved V gene, and the reason for the others is unknown. V and J calls plus clone size are reproduced from that table; the DNA served to infer D and trimming. The sample table holds about 140,000 clones, of which 70% to 85% were seen once. The leading ten clones occupy approximately 1.8% of the sample.

Inclusive of the bounding cysteine and phenylalanine, the CDR3 is 15 residues long. Kept here is only the CDR3 DNA, which spans 45 bases and is read in frame from base 1. CDR1 and CDR2, looked up from the germline V gene, are MNHNS and SASEGT. At the junction V is shortened by 3 bases and J by 6 bases; bases outside the gene matches: 8. The specimen sequenced was PBMCs. The sequence was obtained from a middle-aged man in good health and CMV-seronegative. The V gene is TRBV6-1 and the J gene is TRBJ2-1; the junction holds 7 bases that match TRBD1. The DNA is as follows: TGTGCCAGCAGTGATGAGGACTCAGGGGGCAATGAGCAGTTCTTC. Protein translation: CASSDEDSGGNEQFF.